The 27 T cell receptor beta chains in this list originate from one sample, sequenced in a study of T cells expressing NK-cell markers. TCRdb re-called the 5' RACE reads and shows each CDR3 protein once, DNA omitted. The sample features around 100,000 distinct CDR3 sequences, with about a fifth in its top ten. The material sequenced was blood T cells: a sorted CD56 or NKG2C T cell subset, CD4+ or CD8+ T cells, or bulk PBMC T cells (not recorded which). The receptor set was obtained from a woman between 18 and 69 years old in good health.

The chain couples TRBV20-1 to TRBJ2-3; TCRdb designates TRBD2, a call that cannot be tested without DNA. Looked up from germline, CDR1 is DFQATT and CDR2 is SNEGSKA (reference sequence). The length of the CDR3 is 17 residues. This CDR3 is CSATSVGSGRGADTQYF.

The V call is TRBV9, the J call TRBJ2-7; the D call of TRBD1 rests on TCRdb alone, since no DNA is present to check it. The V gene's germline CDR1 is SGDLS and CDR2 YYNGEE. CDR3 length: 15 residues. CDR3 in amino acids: CASSLSGTASYEQYF.

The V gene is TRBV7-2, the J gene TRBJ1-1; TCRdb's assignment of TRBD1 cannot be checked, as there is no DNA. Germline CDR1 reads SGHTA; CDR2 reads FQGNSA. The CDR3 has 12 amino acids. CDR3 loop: CALVTGNTEAFF.

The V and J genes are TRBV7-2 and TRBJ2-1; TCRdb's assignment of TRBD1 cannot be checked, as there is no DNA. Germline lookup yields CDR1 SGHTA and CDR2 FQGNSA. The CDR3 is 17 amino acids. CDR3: CASSSRQGTGVDNEQFF.

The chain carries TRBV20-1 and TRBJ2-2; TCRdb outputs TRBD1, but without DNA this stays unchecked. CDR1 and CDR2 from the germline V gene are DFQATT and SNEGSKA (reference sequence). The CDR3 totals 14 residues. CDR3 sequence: CSAGGQGSAGELFF.

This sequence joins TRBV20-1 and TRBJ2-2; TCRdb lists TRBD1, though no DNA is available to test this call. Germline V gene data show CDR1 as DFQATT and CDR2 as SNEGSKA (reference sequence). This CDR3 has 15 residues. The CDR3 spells CSASAPGDGTGELFF.

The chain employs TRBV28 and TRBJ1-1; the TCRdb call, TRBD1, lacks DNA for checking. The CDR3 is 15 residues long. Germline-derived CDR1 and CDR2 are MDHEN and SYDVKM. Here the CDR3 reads CASSLSQGKGAEAFF.

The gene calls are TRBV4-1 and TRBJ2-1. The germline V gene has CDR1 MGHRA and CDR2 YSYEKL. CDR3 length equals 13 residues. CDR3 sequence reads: CASSQAASNEQFF.

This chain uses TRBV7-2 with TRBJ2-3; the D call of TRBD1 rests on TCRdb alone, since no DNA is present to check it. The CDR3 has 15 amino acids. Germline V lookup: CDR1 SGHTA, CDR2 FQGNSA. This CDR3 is CASSPLGGYTDTQYF.

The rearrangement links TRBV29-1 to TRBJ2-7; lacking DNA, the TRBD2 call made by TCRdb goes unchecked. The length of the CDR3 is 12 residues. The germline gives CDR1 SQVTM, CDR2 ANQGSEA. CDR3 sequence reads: CSVRLAGYEQYF.

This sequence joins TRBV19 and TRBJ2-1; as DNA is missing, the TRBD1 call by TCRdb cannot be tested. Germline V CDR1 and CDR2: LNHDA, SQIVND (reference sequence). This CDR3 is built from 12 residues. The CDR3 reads CASSRGGGGQFF.

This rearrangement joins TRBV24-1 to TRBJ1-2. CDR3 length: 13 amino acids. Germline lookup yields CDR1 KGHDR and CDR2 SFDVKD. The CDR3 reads CATSDPLGRDYTF.

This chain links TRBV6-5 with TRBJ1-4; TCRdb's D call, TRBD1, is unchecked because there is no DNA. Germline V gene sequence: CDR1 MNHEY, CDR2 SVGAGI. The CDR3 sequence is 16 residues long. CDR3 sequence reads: CASSSSPWGADEKLFF.

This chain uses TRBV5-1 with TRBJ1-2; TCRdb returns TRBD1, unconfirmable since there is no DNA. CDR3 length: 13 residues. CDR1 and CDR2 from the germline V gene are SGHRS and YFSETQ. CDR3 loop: CASSPEDRYGYTF.

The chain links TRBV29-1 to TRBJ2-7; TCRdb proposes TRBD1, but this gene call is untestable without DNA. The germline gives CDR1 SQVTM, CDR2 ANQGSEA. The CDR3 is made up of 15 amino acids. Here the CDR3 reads CSVEGTAGSNYEQYF.

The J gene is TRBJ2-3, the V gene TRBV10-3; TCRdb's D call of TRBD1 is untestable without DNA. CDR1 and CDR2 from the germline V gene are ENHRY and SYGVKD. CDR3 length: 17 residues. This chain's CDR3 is CAISDPSRGSRPDTQYF.

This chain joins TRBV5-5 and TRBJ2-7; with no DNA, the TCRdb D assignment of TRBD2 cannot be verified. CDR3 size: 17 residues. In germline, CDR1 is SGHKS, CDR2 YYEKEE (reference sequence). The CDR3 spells CASSLGLAGDRSYEQYF. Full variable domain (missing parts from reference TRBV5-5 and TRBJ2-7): DAGVTQSPTHLIKTRGQQVTLRCSPISGHKSVSWYQQVLGQGPQFIFQYYEKEERGRGNFPDRFSARQFPNYSSELNVNALLLGDSALYLCASSLGLAGDRSYEQYFGPGTRLTVT.

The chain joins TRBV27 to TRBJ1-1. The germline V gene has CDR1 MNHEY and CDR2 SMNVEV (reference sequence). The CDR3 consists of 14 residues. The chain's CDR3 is CASSLVWGSTEAFF.

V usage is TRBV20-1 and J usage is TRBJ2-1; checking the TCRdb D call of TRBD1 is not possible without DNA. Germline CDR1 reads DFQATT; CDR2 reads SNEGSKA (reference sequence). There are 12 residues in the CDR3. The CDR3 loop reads CSASPGGNEQFF.

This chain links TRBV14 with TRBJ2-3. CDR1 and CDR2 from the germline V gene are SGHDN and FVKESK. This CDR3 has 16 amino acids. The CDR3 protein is CASSQELAASTDTQYF.

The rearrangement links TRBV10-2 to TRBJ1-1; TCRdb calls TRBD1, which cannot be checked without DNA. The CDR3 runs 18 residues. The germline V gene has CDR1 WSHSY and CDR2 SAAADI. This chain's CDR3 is CASSETSARGARTTEAFF.

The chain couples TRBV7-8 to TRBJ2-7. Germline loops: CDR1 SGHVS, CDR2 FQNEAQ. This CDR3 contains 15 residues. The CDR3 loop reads CASSLALDSSYEQYF.

CDR3 region: CASSETSDNTGELFF. The V gene is TRBV6-1, the J gene TRBJ2-2; TCRdb proposes TRBD2, but this gene call is untestable without DNA. The CDR3 totals 15 residues. Germline loops: CDR1 MNHNS, CDR2 SASEGT.

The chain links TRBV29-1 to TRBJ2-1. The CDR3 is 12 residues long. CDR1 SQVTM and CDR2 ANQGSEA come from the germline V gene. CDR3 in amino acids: CSVVDNYNEQFF.

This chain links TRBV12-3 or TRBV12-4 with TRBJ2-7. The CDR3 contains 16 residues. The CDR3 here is CASSQLTSTASYEQYF.

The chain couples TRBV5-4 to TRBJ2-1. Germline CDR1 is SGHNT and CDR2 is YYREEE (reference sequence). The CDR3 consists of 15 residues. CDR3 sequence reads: CASSSVLDSYNEQFF.

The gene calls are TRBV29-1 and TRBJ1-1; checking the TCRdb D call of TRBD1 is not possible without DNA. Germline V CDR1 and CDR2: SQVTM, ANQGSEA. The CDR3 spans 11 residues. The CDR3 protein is CSVERAGAAFF.